The source of this T cell receptor beta chain is a study of blood T cell repertoires in COVID-19. Whole-study context: The origin of the acute and convalescent COVID-19 samples was the United States, Italy and Spain. T cells, B-cell-depleted T cells, or PBMCs provided the cDNA or gDNA that served as material.

The CDR3 loop spans 17 amino acids. The germline V gene encodes CDR1 MNHEY and CDR2 SMNVEV (reference sequence). J lost 5 bases, V lost 3 bases, and 15 bases had no gene match. Participants spanned ages roughly 18 to 90 years and resided in 20 to 30 US areas. TCRdb's table, derived via immunoSEQ multiplex PCR, lists solely in-frame clones and lacks some. The sample shows around 250,000 clones, about 91% of them seen only once. The source is a woman between 40 and 55 years old with acute COVID-19. The J gene is TRBJ1-2, the V gene TRBV27; 7 nucleotides agree with TRBD1. The sample taken for sequencing was PBMCs or T cells enriched from blood (not recorded which). The CDR3 sequence is CASSFRGGQRARYGYTF. The CDR3 nucleotides are TGTGCCAGCAGTTTCCGGGGGGGACAGCGAGCCAGGTATGGCTACACCTTC.